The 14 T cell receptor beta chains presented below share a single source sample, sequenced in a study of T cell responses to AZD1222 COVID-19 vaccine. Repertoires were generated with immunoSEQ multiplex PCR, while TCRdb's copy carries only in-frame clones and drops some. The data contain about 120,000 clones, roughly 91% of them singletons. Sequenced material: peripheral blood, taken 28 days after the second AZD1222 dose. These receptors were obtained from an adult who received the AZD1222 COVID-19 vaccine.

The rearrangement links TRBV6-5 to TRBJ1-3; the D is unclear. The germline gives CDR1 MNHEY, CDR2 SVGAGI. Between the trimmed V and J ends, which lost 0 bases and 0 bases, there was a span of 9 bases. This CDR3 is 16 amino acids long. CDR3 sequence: CASSYSRDTSGNTIYF. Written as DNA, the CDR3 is TGTGCCAGCAGTTACTCAAGAGACACCTCTGGAAACACCATATATTTT.

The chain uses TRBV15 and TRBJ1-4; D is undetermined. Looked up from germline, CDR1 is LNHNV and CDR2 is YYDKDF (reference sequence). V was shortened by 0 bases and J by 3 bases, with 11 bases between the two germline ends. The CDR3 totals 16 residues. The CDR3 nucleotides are TGTGCCACCAGCAGAGATATCAACAGACCTAATGAAAAACTGTTTTTT. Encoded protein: CATSRDINRPNEKLFF.

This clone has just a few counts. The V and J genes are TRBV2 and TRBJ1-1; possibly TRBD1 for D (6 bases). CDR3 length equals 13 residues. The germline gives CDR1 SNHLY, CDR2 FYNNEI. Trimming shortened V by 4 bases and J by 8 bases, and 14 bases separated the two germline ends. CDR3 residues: CASSVDRTSEAFF. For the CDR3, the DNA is TGTGCCAGCAGTGTGGACAGAACCAGCGAAGCTTTCTTT. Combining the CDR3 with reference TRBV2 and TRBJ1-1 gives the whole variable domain EPEVTQTPSHQVTQMGQEVILRCVPISNHLYFYWYRQILGQKVEFLVSFYNNEISEKSEIFDDQFSVERPDGSNFTLKIRSTKLEDSAMYFCASSVDRTSEAFFGQGTRLTVV.

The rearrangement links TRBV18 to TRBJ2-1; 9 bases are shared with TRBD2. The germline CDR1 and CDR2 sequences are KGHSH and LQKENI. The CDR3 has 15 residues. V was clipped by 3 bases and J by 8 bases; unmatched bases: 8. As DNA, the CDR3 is TGTGCCAGCTCACCGATAGCGGGAGAAGACTATGAGCAGTTCTTC. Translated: CASSPIAGEDYEQFF.

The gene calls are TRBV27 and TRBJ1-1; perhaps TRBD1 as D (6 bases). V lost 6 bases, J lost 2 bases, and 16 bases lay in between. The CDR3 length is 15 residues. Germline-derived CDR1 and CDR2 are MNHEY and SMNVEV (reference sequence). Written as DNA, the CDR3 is TGTGCCAGCAGAATACAGGGAGCATCAAACACTGAAGCTTTCTTT. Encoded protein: CASRIQGASNTEAFF.

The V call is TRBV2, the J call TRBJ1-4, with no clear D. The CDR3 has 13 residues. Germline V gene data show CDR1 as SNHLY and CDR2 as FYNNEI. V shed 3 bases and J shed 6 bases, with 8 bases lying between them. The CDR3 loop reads CASSDPPHEKLFF. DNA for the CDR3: TGTGCCAGCAGTGATCCCCCCCATGAAAAACTGTTTTTT.

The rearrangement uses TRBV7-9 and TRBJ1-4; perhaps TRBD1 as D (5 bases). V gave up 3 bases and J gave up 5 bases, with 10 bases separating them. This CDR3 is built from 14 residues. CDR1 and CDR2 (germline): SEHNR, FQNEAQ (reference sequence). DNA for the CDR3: TGTGCCAGCAGCTTGAGGGCAGGGAATGAAAAACTGTTTTTT. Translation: CASSLRAGNEKLFF.

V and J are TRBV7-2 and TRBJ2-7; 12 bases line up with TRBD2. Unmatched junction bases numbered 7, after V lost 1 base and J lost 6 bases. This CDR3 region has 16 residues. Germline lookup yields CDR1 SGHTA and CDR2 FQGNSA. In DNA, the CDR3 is TGTGCCAGCAGCTTAGGGCTAGCGGGGGGGAGAGGCGAGCAGTACTTC. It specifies CASSLGLAGGRGEQYF.

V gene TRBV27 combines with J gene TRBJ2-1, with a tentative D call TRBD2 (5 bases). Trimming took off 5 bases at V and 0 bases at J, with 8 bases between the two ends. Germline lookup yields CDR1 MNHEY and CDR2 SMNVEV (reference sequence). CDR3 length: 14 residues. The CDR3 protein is CASSRRSSYNEQFF. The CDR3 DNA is TGTGCCAGCAGTCGGAGGAGCTCCTACAATGAGCAGTTCTTC.

The CDR3 here is CAVPLEDTEAFF. The CDR3, as DNA: TGTGCCGTCCCTTTGGAGGACACTGAAGCTTTCTTT. V is TRBV27 and J is TRBJ1-1; D call uncertain. The germline V gene has CDR1 MNHEY and CDR2 SMNVEV (reference sequence). Deletions cut 11 bases from V and 3 bases from J, with 13 bases between. The CDR3 totals 12 residues.

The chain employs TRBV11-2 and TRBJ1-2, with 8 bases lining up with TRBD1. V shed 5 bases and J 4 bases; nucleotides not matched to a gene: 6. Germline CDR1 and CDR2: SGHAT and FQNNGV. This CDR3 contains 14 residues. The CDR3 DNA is TGTGCCAGCAGCGGGGACAGGAATAGCTATGGCTACACCTTC. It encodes CASSGDRNSYGYTF.

CDR3 nucleotide sequence: TGCGCCAGCAGTGAGTCCCTACTTTCGGGGGCATTCCCTGGACGACAAGAGACCCAGTACTTC. Translation: CASSESLLSGAFPGRQETQYF. The chain combines TRBV10-1 with TRBJ2-5, with D tentatively TRBD1 or TRBD2 (6 bases each). CDR1 WNHNN and CDR2 SYGVQD come from the germline V gene (reference sequence). The CDR3 covers 21 residues. The germline V and J ends were trimmed by 0 bases and 2 bases, with 28 bases remaining between them.

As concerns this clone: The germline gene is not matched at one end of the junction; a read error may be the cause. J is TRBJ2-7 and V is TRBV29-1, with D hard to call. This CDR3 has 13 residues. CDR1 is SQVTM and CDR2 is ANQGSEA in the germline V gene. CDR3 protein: CSVKDPPPGEQYF. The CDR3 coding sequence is TGCAGCGTTAAAGACCCACCACCCGGCGAGCAGTACTTC.

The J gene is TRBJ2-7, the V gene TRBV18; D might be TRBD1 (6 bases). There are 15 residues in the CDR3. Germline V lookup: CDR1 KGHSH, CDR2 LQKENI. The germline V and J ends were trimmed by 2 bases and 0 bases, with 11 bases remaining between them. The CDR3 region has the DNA TGTGCCAGCTCACCAAGTACAGGGACCTCCTACGAGCAGTACTTC. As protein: CASSPSTGTSYEQYF.